The rows below give T cell receptor beta chains drawn from one sample of a study of blood T cell repertoires in COVID-19. Sequencing was performed with immunoSEQ multiplex PCR; in TCRdb, only in-frame clones are kept and a portion is missing. The data contain roughly 220,000 clones, 84% of them seen just once; the ten biggest clones take up approximately 5%. Material: peripheral blood. The receptors were sampled from a woman aged 55-70 years who had recovered from COVID-19. The CDR3 runs from the conserved cysteine through the conserved F or W. A D gene is named only where the DNA matches it firmly. Expanded clones are given a class, and other clones once, few, many or no size at all.

J gene | V gene | D gene | clone size | CDR3 protein | CDR3 DNA
TRBJ2-3 | TRBV5-4 | TRBD2 | - | CASSGGLAGGTTDTQYF | TGTGCCAGCAGCGGAGGGTTGGCGGGGGGTACCACAGATACGCAGTATTTT
TRBJ2-5 | TRBV7-9 | TRBD1 | - | CASSPEGDRGQETQYF | TGTGCCAGCAGCCCAGAGGGGGACAGGGGGCAAGAGACCCAGTACTTC
TRBJ1-4 | TRBV5-8 | - | - | CASSLHAGPRGEKLFF | TGTGCCAGCAGCCTCCACGCGGGACCAAGGGGAGAAAAACTGTTTTTT
TRBJ2-3 | TRBV5-1 | TRBD2 | - | CASSGLAGGTRTDTQYF | TGCGCCAGCAGCGGTCTAGCGGGGGGGACCCGCACAGATACGCAGTATTTT
TRBJ1-2 | TRBV29-1 | TRBD1 | - | CSADEGTGDGYTF | TGCAGCGCTGATGAGGGAACAGGGGATGGCTACACCTTC
TRBJ1-2 | TRBV11-3 | - | - | CASRSDPREDVYTF | TGTGCCAGCAGATCCGACCCCAGGGAGGACGTCTACACCTTC
TRBJ2-7 | TRBV7-2 | TRBD2 | - | CASSYRGLGREQYF | TGTGCCAGCAGCTATAGGGGACTAGGTCGCGAGCAGTACTTC
TRBJ2-3 | TRBV2 | - | - | CASKGALDTDTQYF | TGTGCCAGCAAAGGGGCCCTGGACACAGATACGCAGTATTTT
TRBJ2-7 | TRBV5-1 | TRBD1 | once | CASSAGRQGDYEQYF | TGCGCCAGCAGCGCCGGAAGGCAGGGGGATTACGAGCAGTACTTC
TRBJ1-1 | TRBV18 | TRBD1 | - | CASSPGQGVNTEAFF | TGTGCCAGCTCACCCGGGCAGGGGGTGAACACTGAAGCTTTCTTT
TRBJ1-1 | TRBV6-5 | - | few | CASRRSEYAEAFF | TGTGCCAGCAGACGTTCGGAGTACGCTGAAGCTTTCTTT
TRBJ2-7 | TRBV12-3/TRBV12-4 | - | - | CASTLDSFQQYF | TGTGCCAGCACCCTAGACAGCTTCCAGCAGTACTTC
TRBJ1-1 | TRBV6-4 | TRBD1 | - | CASSEGQGATTEAFF | TGTGCCAGCAGTGAGGGACAGGGGGCGACCACTGAAGCTTTCTTT
TRBJ2-7 | TRBV5-4 | - | - | CASSTGLERIEQYF | TGTGCCAGCAGCACGGGACTTGAGAGGATCGAGCAGTACTTC
TRBJ1-1 | TRBV4-1 | - | - | CASSRGGEGTEAFF | TGCGCCAGCAGTCGAGGCGGGGAGGGTACTGAAGCTTTCTTT
TRBJ2-1 | TRBV12-5 | TRBD2 | - | CASGLVISGGARNEQFF | TGTGCTAGTGGTTTGGTAATTAGCGGGGGGGCCAGAAATGAGCAGTTCTTC
TRBJ2-7 | TRBV5-6 | - | once | CASSLVGTSHYEQYF | TGTGCCAGCAGCTTGGTGGGGACATCCCACTACGAGCAGTACTTC
TRBJ2-5 | TRBV2 | - | - | CASCTSRETQYF | TGTGCCAGCTGTACTAGCCGAGAGACCCAGTACTTC
TRBJ2-6 | TRBV7-3 | - | - | CASSTAGANVLTF | TGTGCCAGCAGCACAGCTGGGGCCAACGTCCTGACTTTC
TRBJ2-7 | TRBV2 | - | - | CASSGSRPSYEQYF | TGTGCCAGCAGTGGAAGCCGTCCCTCCTACGAGCAGTACTTC
TRBJ2-3 | TRBV9 | - | - | CASAAGPADTQYF | TGTGCCAGTGCAGCGGGTCCGGCAGATACGCAGTATTTT
TRBJ2-1 | TRBV7-2 | - | - | CASRGPRGPTYEQFF | TGTGCCAGCCGAGGGCCGCGGGGGCCCACCTATGAGCAGTTCTTC
TRBJ1-6 | TRBV18 | TRBD1 | - | CASSITGTGNGSPLHF | TGTGCCAGCTCCATTACCGGGACAGGGAACGGGTCACCCCTCCACTTT
TRBJ2-3 | TRBV9 | TRBD2 | many | CASSPLLAGGGDTQYF | TGTGCCAGCAGCCCCCTGTTGGCGGGGGGTGGAGATACGCAGTATTTT
TRBJ2-5 | TRBV19 | TRBD2 | - | CASSSGLAGVQETQYF | TGTGCCAGTAGTAGCGGGCTAGCGGGGGTCCAAGAGACCCAGTACTTC
TRBJ2-2 | TRBV30 | TRBD1 | - | CAGDRGQYTGELFF | TGTGCCGGAGACAGGGGGCAGTACACCGGGGAGCTGTTTTTT
TRBJ2-2 | TRBV18 | - | - | CASSLNGGGANTGELFF | TGTGCCAGCTCACTGAATGGCGGGGGCGCGAACACCGGGGAGCTGTTTTTT
TRBJ2-5 | TRBV30 | - | - | CAWSVLHQETQYF | TGTGCCTGGAGTGTACTACACCAAGAGACCCAGTACTTC
TRBJ2-1 | TRBV7-9 | - | - | CASSLARDEQFF | TGTGCCAGCAGCTTAGCGAGAGATGAGCAGTTCTTC